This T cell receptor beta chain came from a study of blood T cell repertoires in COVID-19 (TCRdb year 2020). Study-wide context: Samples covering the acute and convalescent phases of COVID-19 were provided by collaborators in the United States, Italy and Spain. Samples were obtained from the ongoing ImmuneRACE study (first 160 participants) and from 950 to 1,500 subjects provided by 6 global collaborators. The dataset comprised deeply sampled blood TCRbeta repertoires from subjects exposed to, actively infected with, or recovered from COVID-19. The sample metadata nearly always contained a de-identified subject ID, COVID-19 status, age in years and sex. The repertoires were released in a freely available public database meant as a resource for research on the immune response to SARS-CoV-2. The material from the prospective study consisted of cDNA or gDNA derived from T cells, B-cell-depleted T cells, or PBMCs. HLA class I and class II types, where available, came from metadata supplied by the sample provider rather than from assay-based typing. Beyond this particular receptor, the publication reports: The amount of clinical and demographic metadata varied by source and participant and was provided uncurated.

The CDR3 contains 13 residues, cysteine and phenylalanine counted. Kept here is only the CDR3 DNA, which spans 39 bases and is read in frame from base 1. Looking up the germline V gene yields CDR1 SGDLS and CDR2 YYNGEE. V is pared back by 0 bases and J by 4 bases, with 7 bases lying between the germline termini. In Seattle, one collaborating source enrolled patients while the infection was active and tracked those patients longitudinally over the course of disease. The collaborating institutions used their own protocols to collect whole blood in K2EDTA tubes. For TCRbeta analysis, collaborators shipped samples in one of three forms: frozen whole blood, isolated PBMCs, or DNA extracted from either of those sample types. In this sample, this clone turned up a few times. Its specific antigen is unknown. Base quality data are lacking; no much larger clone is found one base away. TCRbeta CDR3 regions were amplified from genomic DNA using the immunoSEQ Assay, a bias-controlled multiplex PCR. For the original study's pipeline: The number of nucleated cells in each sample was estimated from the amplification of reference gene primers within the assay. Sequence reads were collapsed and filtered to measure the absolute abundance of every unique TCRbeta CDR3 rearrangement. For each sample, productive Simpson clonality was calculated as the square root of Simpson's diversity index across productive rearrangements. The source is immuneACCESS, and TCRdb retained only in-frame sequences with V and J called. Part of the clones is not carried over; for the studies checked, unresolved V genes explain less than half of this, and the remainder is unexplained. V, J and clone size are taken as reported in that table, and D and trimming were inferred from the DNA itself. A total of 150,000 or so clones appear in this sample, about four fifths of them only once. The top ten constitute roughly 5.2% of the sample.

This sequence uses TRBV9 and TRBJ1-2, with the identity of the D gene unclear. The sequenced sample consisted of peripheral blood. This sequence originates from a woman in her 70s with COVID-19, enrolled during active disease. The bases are TGTGCCAGCAGCGTAGGGACTGGCTATGGCTACACCTTC. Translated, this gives CASSVGTGYGYTF.